This T cell receptor (beta chain) was sequenced in a study of blood T cells in healthy people across ages. About the research overall: Capture via template switching afforded approximately one barcoded beta molecule per two T cells. General study points: It was not possible, with unsorted PBMCs, to conclusively compare naive and antigen-experienced cells.

A J-beta primer mix and a sample-barcoded 5' primer were used in a second PCR of about 7 to 12 cycles. TCRdb used MiXCR to reprocess the 5' RACE reads, holding one entry per CDR3 protein. The data show approximately 1.5 million distinct CDR3 sequences, approximately 43% seen once. On this clonotype: Its specificity is not known.

This CDR3 spans 16 amino acids. The ends lost 0 bases at V and 3 bases at J; junction bases unmatched: 4. CDR1 and CDR2 from the germline V gene are DFQATT and SNEGSKA (reference sequence). The sequencing input was blood. The receptor comes from a woman aged 18-29 years in good health. The chain links TRBV20-1 to TRBJ2-7; the match to TRBD2 covers 14 bases. The CDR3, as DNA: TGCAGTGCTAGAGATCAGGGACTAGCGGGGGACTACGAGCAGTACTTC. Protein product: CSARDQGLAGDYEQYF.